These 28 T cell receptor beta chains share one sample of origin, sequenced in a study of T cells after yellow fever vaccination. TCRdb analysed the 5' RACE reads with MiXCR anew, one entry per CDR3 protein. Of around 63,000 distinct CDR3 sequences listed, approximately 7.4% were seen once; the top ten hold less than 40%. The material was CD8+ T cells sorted from PBMCs, obtained 15 days after the yellow fever booster vaccination. All receptors derive from a man younger than 40 who received the YFV17D yellow fever vaccine.

Ten or more counts support this clonotype. The chain couples TRBV11-2 to TRBJ2-1; 7 bases are a match to TRBD1. The CDR3 runs to 15 residues. The germline gives CDR1 SGHAT, CDR2 FQNNGV. Trimming took 5 bases from V and 6 from J; bases not matched to a gene: 10. As DNA, the CDR3 is TGTGCCAGCAGCCCGGGGACAGCATCTCCCAATGAGCAGTTCTTC. Its translation: CASSPGTASPNEQFF. Complete variable domain (other parts from reference TRBV11-2 and TRBJ2-1): EAGVAQSPRYKIIEKRQSVAFWCNPISGHATLYWYQQILGQGPKLLIQFQNNGVVDDSQLPKDRFSAERLKGVDSTLKIQPAKLEDSAVYLCASSPGTASPNEQFFGPGTRLTVL.

This clonotype appeared many times. This chain uses TRBV4-3 with TRBJ2-2; D tentatively reads TRBD1 or TRBD2 (5 bases each). CDR3 size: 16 residues. The ends were cut back, 0 bases at V and 6 bases at J, with 14 bases in the middle. The germline gives CDR1 LGHNA, CDR2 YSLEER. The CDR3 DNA reads TGCGCCAGCAGCCAAGATGGGACCTCGGCGTCCGGGGAGCTGTTTTTT. Protein sequence: CASSQDGTSASGELFF.

This clonotype has a count of ten or more. The V and J genes are TRBV25-1 and TRBJ2-5; D tentatively fits TRBD1 or TRBD2 (5 bases each). The CDR3 length is 13 residues. V lost 3 bases and J lost 2, with 7 bases in between. Germline-derived CDR1 and CDR2 are MGHDK and SYGVNS. The CDR3 sequence: CASSERGQETQYF. The CDR3 DNA follows: TGTGCCAGCAGTGAGAGGGGACAAGAGACCCAGTACTTC.

This sequence joins TRBV24-1 and TRBJ2-1, with 12 bases aligning to TRBD2. The V gene's germline CDR1 is KGHDR and CDR2 SFDVKD. Germline trimming cut 10 bases from V and 2 bases from J; bases unmatched to any gene: 23. There are 21 residues in the CDR3. CDR3 sequence reads: CATRRTKLTSGGPTPYNEQFF. For the CDR3, the DNA is TGTGCCACTAGAAGAACAAAATTGACTAGCGGGGGACCAACGCCCTACAATGAGCAGTTCTTC.

This clonotype was counted ten times or more. The gene calls are TRBV6-1 and TRBJ2-3, with 10 bases identical to TRBD2. From germline, CDR1 is MNHNS and CDR2 SASEGT. V gave up 1 base and J gave up 4 bases; unmatched junction bases: 2. The CDR3 loop spans 15 amino acids. CDR3 DNA sequence: TGTGCCAGCAGTGAAGAAGCGGGAGGGCCAGATACGCAGTATTTT. It encodes CASSEEAGGPDTQYF.

This clonotype was counted only a few times. The CDR3 nucleotides read TGCAGCGTTGAATCCGGACAGGGTGAGCCTGGGGCCAACGTCCTGACTTTC. Amino acid sequence: CSVESGQGEPGANVLTF. V usage is TRBV29-1 and J usage is TRBJ2-6; 8 bases line up with TRBD1. Losses at the gene ends were 2 bases for V and 2 bases for J; bases not matched to a gene: 8. Germline-derived CDR1 and CDR2 are SQVTM and ANQGSEA. The CDR3 sequence is 17 residues long.

Turning to this clonotype: Possible read error: a much larger clone is one base away. The J gene is TRBJ2-7, the V gene TRBV7-9, with 7 bases matching TRBD1. This CDR3 has 16 amino acids. Per germline, CDR1 SEHNR and CDR2 FQNEAQ (reference sequence). CDR3 in amino acids: CASSQGPTGNTYKQYF. CDR3 bases: TGTGCCAGCAGCCAAGGCCCGACAGGGAATACCTACAAGCAGTACTTC. Using reference TRBV7-9 and TRBJ2-7 for the parts outside the CDR3, the full variable domain is DTGVSQNPRHKITKRGQNVTFRCDPISEHNRLYWYRQTLGQGPEFLTYFQNEAQLEKSRLLSDRFSAERPKGSFSTLEIQRTEQGDSAMYLCASSQGPTGNTYKQYFGPGTRLTVT.

There are many counts of this clonotype. The CDR3 loop reads CADSRTGTYEQYF. CDR3 sequence (DNA): TGTGCCGATAGTCGGACAGGGACCTACGAGCAGTACTTC. The chain recombines TRBV2 with TRBJ2-7; 8 bases line up with TRBD1. There are 13 residues in the CDR3. From germline, CDR1 is SNHLY and CDR2 FYNNEI. V was clipped by 11 bases and J by 2 bases; unmatched bases: 8.

The sample holds many counts of this clonotype. V is TRBV7-2 and J is TRBJ1-2; the D is unclear. Trimming stripped 8 bases from V and 8 bases from J, with 12 bases between. The CDR3 contains 11 residues. Germline V gives CDR1 SGHTA, CDR2 FQGNSA. The CDR3 protein is CASLKGVGYTF. In DNA form, the CDR3 reads TGTGCCAGCCTGAAAGGCGTCGGCTACACCTTC.

Ten or more counts support this clonotype. The genes are TRBV3-1 and TRBJ2-1; TRBD2 matches 8 bases. This CDR3 region has 16 residues. Germline CDR1 is LGHDT and CDR2 is YNNKEL (reference sequence). J was trimmed by 4 bases and V by 1 base; bases with no gene match: 6. This chain's CDR3 is CASSQVAGGPYNEQFF. In DNA, the CDR3 is TGTGCCAGCAGCCAAGTGGCGGGAGGCCCGTACAATGAGCAGTTCTTC.

Regarding this clonotype: A much larger clone lies a single base off, so this may be a read error. This likely comes from a read error, as the CDR3 has no conserved phenylalanine or tryptophan at its end. The rearrangement uses TRBV4-3 and TRBJ2-7; 8 bases line up with TRBD1. Germline V gives CDR1 LGHNA, CDR2 YSLEER. Germline trimming cut 1 base from V and 2 bases from J; bases unmatched to any gene: 4. The CDR3 extends over 15 amino acids. The CDR3 reads CASSQGQGFAYEQYS. The CDR3 nucleotides read TGCGCCAGCAGCCAAGGACAGGGGTTCGCCTACGAGCAGTACTCC.

The chain links TRBV10-2 to TRBJ2-7; D gene ambiguous. The germline gives CDR1 WSHSY, CDR2 SAAADI. This CDR3 spans 11 amino acids. With 4 bases removed from V and 2 bases from J, the gap between germline ends came to 3 bases. The CDR3 spells CASSVAYEQYF. In DNA, the CDR3 is TGCGCCAGCAGTGTAGCCTACGAGCAGTACTTC.

In its sample, this clonotype was seen a few times. V gene TRBV28 combines with J gene TRBJ2-7; D is uncertain. Trimming removed 3 bases from V and 3 bases from J, with 12 bases in between. Germline V lookup: CDR1 MDHEN, CDR2 SYDVKM. CDR3 size: 14 residues. CDR3 loop: CASSFSVGVYEQYF. The DNA of the CDR3 is TGTGCCAGCAGTTTTTCGGTTGGAGTCTACGAGCAGTACTTC.

This clonotype was observed at least ten times. This sequence joins TRBV5-1 and TRBJ2-1; 12 bases line up with TRBD2. J gave up 2 bases and V 1 base, and 1 base lay outside the gene matches. The CDR3 has 16 residues. Germline V gene sequence: CDR1 SGHRS, CDR2 YFSETQ. The CDR3 loop reads CASSLTSGGTYNEQFF. As DNA, the CDR3 is TGCGCCAGCAGCTTGACTAGCGGGGGGACCTACAATGAGCAGTTCTTC.

This clonotype was seen repeatedly, ten times or more. The chain combines TRBV5-1 with TRBJ2-1; D is perhaps TRBD1 or TRBD2 (5 bases each). V dropped 3 bases and J dropped 8 bases, with 21 bases sitting between them. Germline CDR1 is SGHRS and CDR2 is YFSETQ. The CDR3 runs to 16 residues. CDR3 region: CASSSWTGDGIDEQFF. The CDR3 DNA is TGCGCCAGCAGCTCATGGACTGGGGACGGGATCGATGAGCAGTTCTTC.

Many counts were recorded for this clonotype. V usage is TRBV5-1 and J usage is TRBJ2-2; the match to TRBD1 covers 7 bases. The CDR3 is 15 residues long. The junction had 7 bases not matched to a gene; V was cut back by 4 bases and J by 4 bases. CDR1 is SGHRS and CDR2 is YFSETQ in the germline V gene. CDR3 bases: TGCGCCAGCAGCAAAGGGACAGAAACCACCGGGGAGCTGTTTTTT. The encoded protein is CASSKGTETTGELFF. Full variable domain (outside the CDR3, taken from reference TRBV5-1 and TRBJ2-2): KAGVTQTPRYLIKTRGQQVTLSCSPISGHRSVSWYQQTPGQGLQFLFEYFSETQRNKGNFPGRFSGRQFSNSRSEMNVSTLELGDSALYLCASSKGTETTGELFFGEGSRLTVL.

This clonotype was seen many times. The chain recombines TRBV6-5 with TRBJ1-1, with TRBD1 matching 8 bases. V lost 5 bases and J lost 4; bases outside the gene matches: 3. CDR1 MNHEY and CDR2 SVGAGI come from the germline V gene. The CDR3 has 13 amino acids. The CDR3 DNA follows: TGTGCCAGCAGTCACGGGACAGGCACTGAAGCTTTCTTT. Amino acids: CASSHGTGTEAFF.

At least ten counts were recorded for this clonotype. Here the CDR3 reads CASTWTSGSYEQYF. Written as DNA, the CDR3 is TGTGCCAGCACCTGGACTAGCGGGAGCTACGAGCAGTACTTC. This sequence joins TRBV12-3 or TRBV12-4 and TRBJ2-7, with 13 nucleotides matching TRBD2. With 7 bases clipped from V and 3 bases from J, the junction kept 3 bases outside the gene matches. CDR3 length equals 14 residues.

The table lists this clonotype with many counts. The CDR3 loop reads CASSPRGPTEAFF. The CDR3 region has the DNA TGCGCCAGCAGCCCAAGAGGGCCCACTGAAGCTTTCTTT. The rearrangement uses TRBV4-3 and TRBJ1-1, with D uncertain. CDR1 and CDR2 (germline): LGHNA, YSLEER. The CDR3 is 13 amino acids. Trimming removed 4 bases from V and 4 bases from J, with 10 bases in between.

In its sample, this clonotype was seen many times. The chain joins TRBV27 to TRBJ2-7; no clear D. The CDR3 consists of 13 residues. Germline values: CDR1 MNHEY, CDR2 SMNVEV (reference sequence). Trimming took off 6 bases at V and 0 bases at J, with 9 bases between the two ends. CDR3 DNA: TGTGCCAGCAGAGTACGCAGCTCCTACGAGCAGTACTTC. It translates to CASRVRSSYEQYF.

This clonotype has at least ten counts. This chain links TRBV7-9 with TRBJ2-7; the D call may be TRBD1 or TRBD2 (5 bases each). CDR1 and CDR2 from the germline V gene are SEHNR and FQNEAQ (reference sequence). The CDR3 runs 12 residues. With 10 bases removed from V and 0 bases from J, the gap between germline ends came to 10 bases. CDR3 loop: CATRGDSYEQYF. CDR3 coding DNA: TGTGCCACAAGAGGGGACTCCTACGAGCAGTACTTC.

There are many counts of this clonotype. This CDR3 is CASRDQGTEAFF. The CDR3, as DNA: TGTGCCAGTAGGGACCAGGGCACTGAAGCTTTCTTT. The chain joins TRBV19 to TRBJ1-1, with D maybe TRBD1 (5 bases). This CDR3 region has 12 residues. Per the germline V gene, CDR1 is LNHDA and CDR2 is SQIVND (reference sequence). V lost 6 bases and J lost 4, with 9 bases in between. Based on the CDR3 plus reference TRBV19 and TRBJ1-1, the full variable domain is DGGITQSPKYLFRKEGQNVTLSCEQNLNHDAMYWYRQDPGQGLRLIYYSQIVNDFQKGDIAEGYSVSREKKESFPLTVTSAQKNPTAFYLCASRDQGTEAFFGQGTRLTVV.

This clonotype was recorded a few times. The chain carries TRBV29-1 and TRBJ2-7, with D unresolved. This CDR3 is built from 13 residues. Germline V gene sequence: CDR1 SQVTM, CDR2 ANQGSEA. The CDR3 sequence: CSGARSGSYEQYF. In DNA, the CDR3 is TGCAGTGGAGCGAGGAGTGGAAGTTACGAGCAGTACTTC.

The table lists this clonotype with many counts. The rearrangement uses TRBV12-3 or TRBV12-4 and TRBJ2-1; 8 nucleotides match TRBD2. The V gene end was trimmed by 0 bases and the J gene end by 7 bases; junction bases not matched to a gene: 14. CDR3 length: 18 amino acids. For the CDR3, the DNA is TGTGCCAGCAGTTTAGCTCCAGGGACTAGTGGGGGTTGGAATGAGCAGTTCTTC. It codes for CASSLAPGTSGGWNEQFF.

This clonotype has a count of ten or more. This chain uses TRBV29-1 with TRBJ2-5; 9 bases are a match to TRBD2. CDR1 and CDR2 from the germline V gene are SQVTM and ANQGSEA. V was pared by 5 bases and J by 3 bases, with 7 bases of the junction left unmatched. The CDR3 contains 14 residues. The CDR3 bases are TGCAGCGTTCCTGGGGTAGCGGGAGAAGAGACCCAGTACTTC. Translating it yields CSVPGVAGEETQYF.

This clonotype was found many times. CDR3 loop: CASSLSSEQPQHF. As DNA, the CDR3 is TGTGCCAGCAGCTTGTCAAGTGAACAGCCCCAGCATTTT. The rearrangement uses TRBV5-6 and TRBJ1-5; no reliable D call. Germline CDR1 and CDR2: SGHDT and YYEEEE. The CDR3 is made up of 13 amino acids. Trimming removed 1 base from V and 7 bases from J, with 9 bases in between.

This clonotype was counted many times. The V call is TRBV4-3, the J call TRBJ2-2; 13 positions agree with TRBD2. Germline values: CDR1 LGHNA, CDR2 YSLEER. CDR3 length: 18 amino acids. With V trimmed by 3 bases and J by 6 bases, 10 bases remained unmatched. CDR3 sequence: CASSQEIGLAGDSGELFF. CDR3 sequence (DNA): TGCGCCAGCAGCCAGGAAATAGGACTAGCGGGAGACTCCGGGGAGCTGTTTTTT.

At least ten counts were recorded for this clonotype. The J gene is TRBJ2-3, the V gene TRBV27, with 11 nucleotides matching TRBD2. The V gene end was trimmed by 8 bases and the J gene end by 4 bases; junction bases not matched to a gene: 8. CDR1 and CDR2 from the germline V gene are MNHEY and SMNVEV (reference sequence). CDR3 length: 15 amino acids. CDR3 in amino acids: CASAVGTSGSDTQYF. In DNA, the CDR3 is TGTGCCAGCGCCGTAGGGACTAGCGGCTCAGATACGCAGTATTTT.